This passage covers 25 T cell receptor beta chains from one sample sequenced in a study of blood T cell repertoires in COVID-19. Sequencing used immunoSEQ multiplex PCR; TCRdb keeps in-frame clones, though not all of them. The profile shows about 370,000 clones, 90% of them singletons. Input material: peripheral blood. The receptor source for this set is a man aged 18 to 30 with active or convalescent COVID-19.

The J gene is TRBJ1-1, the V gene TRBV7-8; maybe TRBD1 (6 bases). V lost 5 bases to trimming and J lost 2 bases, with 15 bases between them. In germline, CDR1 is SGHVS, CDR2 FQNEAQ. The CDR3 is 15 amino acids. DNA for the CDR3: TGTGCCAGCAGCCCACAGACAGGAATAAACACTGAAGCTTTCTTT. Translated: CASSPQTGINTEAFF.

In regard to this clone: Sequence at one end of the junction differs from germline and may be a read error. This chain uses TRBV9 with TRBJ2-6; D is possibly TRBD1 (5 bases). The CDR3 is 15 residues long. Germline-derived CDR1 and CDR2 are SGDLS and YYNGEE. CDR3 sequence: CASSVDDSGANVLTF. Written as DNA, the CDR3 is TGTGCCAGCAGCGTAGACGACTCTGGGGCCAACGTGCTGACTTTC.

The sample holds a few counts of this clone. The chain has TRBV4-1 and TRBJ2-1; TRBD2 is a possible D gene (5 bases). Germline-derived CDR1 and CDR2 are MGHRA and YSYEKL. The CDR3 has 13 residues. The V and J ends lost 6 bases and 3 bases respectively, with 9 bases between them. CDR3 DNA sequence: TGCGCCAGCAGTAGGACTGACTACAATGAGCAGTTCTTC. As protein: CASSRTDYNEQFF.

The chain carries TRBV19 and TRBJ2-3; 7 positions agree with TRBD1. Germline CDR1 LNHDA, CDR2 SQIVND (reference sequence). This CDR3 comprises 13 residues. Germline trimming cut 4 bases from V and 6 bases from J; bases unmatched to any gene: 4. The CDR3 is CASSTGTADTQYF. For the CDR3, the DNA is TGTGCCAGTAGTACCGGGACAGCTGATACGCAGTATTTT.

The V call is TRBV29-1, the J call TRBJ1-5; D remains ambiguous. The CDR3 loop spans 13 amino acids. Germline CDR1 reads SQVTM; CDR2 reads ANQGSEA. CDR3 nucleotides: TGCAGTTATTCTGGAGGTAGCAATCAGCCCCAGCATTTT. Protein product: CSYSGGSNQPQHF.

The V call is TRBV30, the J call TRBJ1-5; TRBD1 matches at 7 bases. The CDR3 length is 14 residues. The trim removed 7 bases at V and 0 bases at J, leaving 6 bases unmatched. Germline V lookup: CDR1 GTSNPN, CDR2 SVGIG (reference sequence). CDR3 region: CAYETGYSNQPQHF. The CDR3, as DNA: TGTGCCTACGAGACAGGGTATAGCAATCAGCCCCAGCATTTT. The entire variable domain, with the rest obtained from reference TRBV30 and TRBJ1-5, is as follows: SQTIHQWPATLVQPVGSPLSLECTVEGTSNPNLYWYRQAAGRGLQLLFYSVGIGQISSEVPQNLSASRPQDRQFILSSKKLLLSDSGFYLCAYETGYSNQPQHFGDGTRLSIL.

The chain employs TRBV7-3 and TRBJ2-3; 9 positions agree with TRBD2. CDR1 and CDR2 (germline): SGHTA, FQGTGA. CDR3 length: 16 residues. V lost 0 bases to trimming and J lost 0 bases; unmatched junction nucleotides: 1. In DNA form, the CDR3 reads TGTGCCAGCAGCTTAACTCTAGCGGGAAGCACAGATACGCAGTATTTT. Protein product: CASSLTLAGSTDTQYF.

The rearrangement joins TRBV7-2 to TRBJ2-3; the match to TRBD2 covers 9 bases. This CDR3 comprises 17 residues. Germline CDR1 reads SGHTA; CDR2 reads FQGNSA. With V trimmed by 2 bases and J by 3 bases, 9 bases remained unmatched. For the CDR3, the DNA is TGTGCCAGCAGCTTAAGGGGCGCGGGGGGGGCTACAGATACGCAGTATTTT. Residues: CASSLRGAGGATDTQYF.

The genes are TRBV6-5 and TRBJ1-4; 7 bases agree with TRBD1. The CDR3 is 14 residues long. Germline CDR1 is MNHEY and CDR2 is SVGAGI. Trimming removed 5 bases from V and 7 bases from J; junction bases left unmatched: 7. The CDR3 bases are TGTGCCAGCAGTCTTTCAGGGGGGCGTGAAAAACTGTTTTTT. Amino acid sequence: CASSLSGGREKLFF.

V and J are TRBV25-1 and TRBJ1-2, with D possibly matching TRBD1 (5 bases). Per germline, CDR1 MGHDK and CDR2 SYGVNS. The CDR3 loop spans 14 amino acids. V was trimmed by 3 bases and J by 3 bases, leaving 11 bases between them. CDR3 in DNA: TGTGCCAGCAGTGATTCTCAGGGTGACTATGGCTACACCTTC. The encoded protein is CASSDSQGDYGYTF.

This clone has just a few counts. The CDR3 region has the DNA TGTGCCAGCAGCCCGACAGGGAGGAAACTCGGGCTGTTTTTT. Translated: CASSPTGRKLGLFF. The rearrangement uses TRBV14 and TRBJ1-4; 7 nucleotides align to TRBD1. After removal of 4 bases from V and 14 bases from J, the junction contained 13 bases not matched to a gene. Germline V CDR1 and CDR2: SGHDN, FVKESK. The CDR3 covers 14 residues.

CDR3 amino acids: CASLRGTGTVADTQYF. As DNA, the CDR3 is TGTGCCAGTTTACGTGGGACAGGGACGGTAGCAGATACGCAGTATTTT. The rearrangement links TRBV5-6 to TRBJ2-3; 9 bases fit TRBD1. Germline V gene data show CDR1 as SGHDT and CDR2 as YYEEEE. The CDR3 spans 16 residues. Losses at the gene ends were 8 bases for V and 4 bases for J; bases not matched to a gene: 14.

The chain uses TRBV4-2 and TRBJ2-7; 8 bases line up with TRBD1. Germline V CDR1 and CDR2: LGHNA, YNFKEQ. With 4 bases clipped from V and 4 bases from J, the junction kept 6 bases outside the gene matches. The CDR3 runs 14 residues. CDR3 in amino acids: CASSPRQGPYEQYF. The CDR3 nucleotides are TGTGCCAGCAGCCCGCGACAGGGGCCATACGAGCAGTACTTC.

This chain joins TRBV9 and TRBJ1-3; D is uncertain. Germline V gene sequence: CDR1 SGDLS, CDR2 YYNGEE. The CDR3 spans 16 residues. The V end was cut by 6 bases, the J end by 0 bases, with 16 bases between. CDR3 region: CASTPPGISSGNTIYF. The CDR3 DNA follows: TGTGCCAGCACCCCACCGGGGATTTCCTCTGGAAACACCATATATTTT.

The chain recombines TRBV11-3 with TRBJ1-1; no reliable D call. The germline gives CDR1 SGHNT, CDR2 YENEEA. V gave up 3 bases and J gave up 0 bases, with 5 bases separating them. The CDR3 runs 13 residues. CDR3 nucleotides: TGTGCCAGCAGCTTCTCGTTGAACACTGAAGCTTTCTTT. Translating it yields CASSFSLNTEAFF.

The gene calls are TRBV19 and TRBJ2-1; 11 positions agree with TRBD1. The CDR3 sequence is 14 residues long. From germline, CDR1 is LNHDA and CDR2 SQIVND (reference sequence). V trimming: 6 bases; J trimming: 6 bases; junction bases outside the gene matches: 4. The CDR3, as DNA: TGTGCCAGTAGACGGGGACAGGGGGGCAATGAGCAGTTCTTC. It specifies CASRRGQGGNEQFF.

The V and J genes are TRBV7-2 and TRBJ1-5, with D possibly matching TRBD1 (5 bases). The V gene lost 1 base and the J gene lost 12 bases, with 16 bases spanning the gap. Germline assignment: CDR1 SGHTA and CDR2 FQGNSA. This CDR3 region has 14 residues. The chain's CDR3 is CASSLGPGRQGQHF. The CDR3 bases are TGTGCCAGCAGCTTAGGACCAGGGCGTCAGGGCCAGCATTTT.

The gene calls are TRBV30 and TRBJ1-5; 9 positions agree with TRBD1. Germline assignment: CDR1 GTSNPN and CDR2 SVGIG (reference sequence). This CDR3 has 14 residues. Losses at the gene ends were 3 bases for V and 5 bases for J; bases not matched to a gene: 5. The CDR3 DNA is TGTGCCTGGAGCGCGGGACAGGGATATCAGCCCCAGCATTTT. Protein product: CAWSAGQGYQPQHF.

The J gene is TRBJ2-7, the V gene TRBV7-2; D gene ambiguous. This CDR3 has 15 residues. With 3 bases removed from V and 3 bases from J, the gap between germline ends came to 15 bases. Germline lookup yields CDR1 SGHTA and CDR2 FQGNSA. CDR3 region: CASSFAGLVSYEQYF. CDR3 sequence (DNA): TGTGCCAGCAGCTTCGCAGGCCTCGTGAGCTACGAGCAGTACTTC.

The chain carries TRBV4-2 and TRBJ2-1; 10 bases fit TRBD2. The CDR3 has 17 residues. Germline V gene data show CDR1 as LGHNA and CDR2 as YNFKEQ. The V segment lost 4 bases and the J segment 5 bases; nucleotides outside the gene matches: 11. CDR3 DNA sequence: TGTGCCAGCAGCCGGAGGGCTAGCGGGGGCTATGACAATGAGCAGTTCTTC. It yields the protein CASSRRASGGYDNEQFF.

The rearrangement links TRBV5-1 to TRBJ2-2; 12 positions agree with TRBD2. The CDR3 totals 14 residues. J gave up 8 bases and V 6 bases, and 5 bases lay outside the gene matches. Germline V gene data show CDR1 as SGHRS and CDR2 as YFSETQ. The CDR3: CASKTSGGAGELFF. In nucleotides, the CDR3 is TGCGCCAGCAAGACTAGCGGGGGTGCGGGGGAGCTGTTTTTT.

The rearrangement links TRBV19 to TRBJ1-1; tentative D call: TRBD1 (5 bases). The ends were cut back, 7 bases at V and 8 bases at J, with 11 bases in the middle. The CDR3 is made up of 11 amino acids. From germline, CDR1 is LNHDA and CDR2 SQIVND (reference sequence). CDR3 in DNA: TGTGCCAGTACCAAAGGGGTGGAAGCTTTCTTT. Protein sequence: CASTKGVEAFF.

This chain uses TRBV19 with TRBJ1-5; D is ambiguous. CDR1 is LNHDA, CDR2 SQIVND, per germline (reference sequence). The CDR3 runs to 15 residues. V gave up 5 bases and J gave up 1 base, with 12 bases separating them. The CDR3 region is CASSLRRASNQPQHF. CDR3 in DNA: TGTGCCAGTAGTTTACGGCGGGCAAGCAATCAGCCCCAGCATTTT. The full variable domain, completed using reference TRBV19 and TRBJ1-5, is DGGITQSPKYLFRKEGQNVTLSCEQNLNHDAMYWYRQDPGQGLRLIYYSQIVNDFQKGDIAEGYSVSREKKESFPLTVTSAQKNPTAFYLCASSLRRASNQPQHFGDGTRLSIL.

This rearrangement joins TRBV19 to TRBJ2-1; D remains ambiguous. V gave up 4 bases and J gave up 7 bases, with 5 bases separating them. Germline CDR1 is LNHDA and CDR2 is SQIVND (reference sequence). The CDR3 contains 11 residues. This chain's CDR3 is CASSKANEQFF. The CDR3 nucleotides read TGTGCCAGTAGTAAAGCGAATGAGCAGTTCTTC. The variable domain in full, with the rest retrieved from reference TRBV19 and TRBJ2-1, is DGGITQSPKYLFRKEGQNVTLSCEQNLNHDAMYWYRQDPGQGLRLIYYSQIVNDFQKGDIAEGYSVSREKKESFPLTVTSAQKNPTAFYLCASSKANEQFFGPGTRLTVL.

The V gene is TRBV7-9, the J gene TRBJ1-2; tentative D call: TRBD1 (6 bases). V was pared by 7 bases and J by 4 bases, with 16 bases between. The CDR3 runs to 14 residues. Germline assignment: CDR1 SEHNR and CDR2 FQNEAQ (reference sequence). The CDR3 nucleotides are TGTGCCAGCACCAACGACAGGAGACGCTATGGCTACACCTTC. It codes for CASTNDRRRYGYTF.